The rows below give T cell receptor beta chains drawn from one sample of a study of T cells in Graves' hyperthyroidism and ophthalmopathy. TCRdb reanalysed the multiplex PCR reads using MiXCR and keeps one entry per CDR3 protein. The table records 340,000 or so distinct CDR3 sequences, 16% of them present only once. The source material was blood. The receptors derive from a man aged 25-40 years with Graves' hyperthyroidism. The CDR3 runs from the conserved cysteine through the conserved F or W. The D gene is left open where the match is weak. Some rows have no size entry. The others give once, few or many, or a class for an expanded clone.

>TRBJ2-1|many|TRBV20-1|NA
CSAIGPLLRNEQFF
TGCAGTGCTATAGGCCCTTTGTTAAGAAATGAGCAGTTCTTC
>TRBJ2-7|few|TRBV5-1|TRBD2
CASSLAGGGAYEQYF
TGCGCCAGCAGCTTGGCCGGGGGAGGGGCCTACGAGCAGTACTTC
>TRBJ2-3|NA|TRBV5-1|NA
CASSMDRTDTQYF
TGCGCCAGCAGCATGGACCGCACAGATACGCAGTATTTT
>TRBJ2-1|few|TRBV24-1|NA
CATSDGGRRDNEQFF
TGTGCCACCAGTGATGGAGGGAGGCGGGACAATGAGCAGTTCTTC
>TRBJ2-7|many|TRBV2|TRBD1
CASGRDRAYEQYF
TGTGCCAGCGGCCGGGACAGGGCCTACGAGCAGTACTTC
>TRBJ2-1|NA|TRBV6-1|TRBD2
CASTRAPLSGSAYNEQFF
TGTGCCAGCACGAGGGCGCCGTTAAGCGGGAGCGCCTACAATGAGCAGTTCTTC
>TRBJ1-2|many|TRBV12-3/TRBV12-4|NA
CASILGGAGYGYTF
TGTGCCAGCATCCTTGGGGGGGCGGGTTATGGCTACACCTTC
>TRBJ2-3|many|TRBV2|NA
CASGRSSDPTWDTQYF
TGTGCCAGCGGACGCTCGTCGGACCCAACTTGGGATACGCAGTATTTT
>TRBJ2-7|few|TRBV5-6|NA
CASSSVRGVDEQYF
TGTGCCAGCAGCTCGGTTAGGGGAGTCGACGAGCAGTACTTC
>TRBJ1-1|NA|TRBV27|NA
CASSGHLNTEAFF
TGTGCCAGTTCGGGACACCTGAACACTGAAGCTTTCTTT
>TRBJ1-2|NA|TRBV19|NA
CASSGRTGANYGYTF
TGTGCCAGTAGTGGAAGGACTGGAGCTAACTATGGCTACACCTTC
>TRBJ1-5|NA|TRBV24-1|TRBD1
CATSGAGGNNQPQHF
TGTGCCACCAGTGGGGCAGGGGGAAACAATCAGCCCCAGCATTTT
>TRBJ2-5|many|TRBV7-9|NA
CASSLTKGTARQVTQYF
TGTGCCAGCAGCTTAACTAAGGGAACAGCCCGTCAAGTGACCCAGTACTTC
>TRBJ2-2|many|TRBV2|NA
CASSILGANTGELFF
TGTGCCAGCAGTATTTTAGGGGCGAACACCGGGGAGCTGTTTTTT
>TRBJ1-1|few|TRBV2|NA
CASSVPRMNTEAFF
TGTGCCAGCAGTGTGCCAAGAATGAACACTGAAGCTTTCTTT
>TRBJ2-2|NA|TRBV6-1|TRBD2
CASILAGVGELFF
TGTGCCAGCATTCTAGCGGGGGTCGGGGAGCTGTTTTTT
>TRBJ1-1|NA|TRBV6-2/TRBV6-3|NA
CASSYSGQRVNTEAFF
TGTGCCAGCAGTTACTCGGGGCAGCGAGTGAACACTGAAGCTTTCTTT
>TRBJ2-1|many|TRBV11-2|TRBD2
CASSSYSGRGFPQQFF
TGTGCCAGCAGCTCATATAGCGGGAGGGGATTCCCCCAGCAGTTCTTC
>TRBJ2-6|NA|TRBV25-1|NA
CASSDPNDSFSGANVLTF
TGTGCCAGCAGTGATCCAAACGACAGCTTCTCTGGGGCCAACGTCCTGACTTTC